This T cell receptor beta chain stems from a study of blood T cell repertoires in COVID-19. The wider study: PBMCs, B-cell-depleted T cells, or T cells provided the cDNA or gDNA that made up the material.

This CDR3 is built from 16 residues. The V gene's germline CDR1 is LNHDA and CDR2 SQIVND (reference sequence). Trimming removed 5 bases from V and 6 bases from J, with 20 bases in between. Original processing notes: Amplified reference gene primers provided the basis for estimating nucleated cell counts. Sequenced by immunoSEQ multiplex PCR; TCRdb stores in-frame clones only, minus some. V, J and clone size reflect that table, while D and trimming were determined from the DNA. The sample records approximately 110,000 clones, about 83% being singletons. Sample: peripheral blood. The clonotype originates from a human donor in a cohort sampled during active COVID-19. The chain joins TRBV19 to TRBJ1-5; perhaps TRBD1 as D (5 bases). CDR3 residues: CASSLSPAAGGQPQHF. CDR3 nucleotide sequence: TGTGCCAGTAGTCTCTCCCCCGCGGCCGGGGGTCAGCCCCAGCATTTT. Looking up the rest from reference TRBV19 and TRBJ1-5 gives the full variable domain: DGGITQSPKYLFRKEGQNVTLSCEQNLNHDAMYWYRQDPGQGLRLIYYSQIVNDFQKGDIAEGYSVSREKKESFPLTVTSAQKNPTAFYLCASSLSPAAGGQPQHFGDGTRLSIL.